What follows describes a single T cell receptor (beta chain). No antigen is known for it. The data are from a study of shared clonotypes between healthy human individuals. CDR1 and CDR2 (germline): SNHLY, FYNNEI. This CDR3 comprises 15 residues. V was pared by 4 bases and J by 4 bases, with 14 bases between. Only in-frame clones appear in the TCRdb table, and some are missing; sequencing was by immunoSEQ multiplex PCR. Of fewer than 1.4 million clones listed, more than 75% are singletons. Overall study findings and caveats: Sequencing of the sorted subsets was shown by rarefaction to be incomplete despite large depth.

The chain links TRBV2 to TRBJ2-1; D is uncertain. Sequencing was performed on memory CD4+ T cells from PBMCs. Specified subset: CD45RA-negative fraction. The receptor was isolated from a man aged 18 to 29 in good health. Some clones in this sample may be carry-over from other donors' samples. CDR3 loop: CASSAGPQIYNEQFF. The CDR3 nucleotides are TGTGCCAGCAGTGCGGGTCCCCAAATATACAATGAGCAGTTCTTC.